Following are 21 T cell receptor beta chains from one sample sequenced in a study of blood T cell repertoires in COVID-19. Assay used: immunoSEQ multiplex PCR; TCRdb lists only in-frame clones, some missing. The sample includes over 150,000 clones, roughly 86% of them seen just once. Sequenced material: peripheral blood. The receptor source for this set is a man in his sixties with COVID-19, enrolled during active disease.

The chain uses TRBV5-8 and TRBJ2-7; 9 nucleotides align to TRBD1. Germline trimming cut 4 bases from V and 7 bases from J; bases unmatched to any gene: 6. The germline CDR1 and CDR2 sequences are SGHTS and YDEGEE. CDR3 length: 13 residues. CDR3 loop: CASSGDRAREQYF. In DNA, the CDR3 is TGTGCCAGCAGCGGGGACAGGGCGAGGGAGCAGTACTTC.

The chain combines TRBV5-8 with TRBJ2-7, with 8 bases lining up with TRBD1. Trimming cost V 0 bases and J 0 bases; bases outside gene matches: 2. In germline, CDR1 is SGHTS, CDR2 YDEGEE. This CDR3 comprises 15 residues. CDR3 bases: TGTGCCAGCAGCTTGGGGACAGGGCACTCCTACGAGCAGTACTTC. Its translation is CASSLGTGHSYEQYF.

For the CDR3, the DNA is TGTGCCAGCAGCTCCCAGACAGGGGCAAGCTCTGGAAACACCATATATTTT. It yields the protein CASSSQTGASSGNTIYF. V gene TRBV7-2 combines with J gene TRBJ1-3; 8 nucleotides agree with TRBD1. Germline V gene data show CDR1 as SGHTA and CDR2 as FQGNSA. The V gene end was trimmed by 4 bases and the J gene end by 0 bases; junction bases not matched to a gene: 8. The CDR3 is 17 amino acids.

The gene calls are TRBV19 and TRBJ2-1; D may be TRBD1 (6 bases). The CDR3 is 14 residues long. The germline CDR1 and CDR2 sequences are LNHDA and SQIVND (reference sequence). The CDR3 is CAARQGMGYNEQFF. CDR3 DNA sequence: TGTGCAGCTAGGCAGGGGATGGGGTACAATGAGCAGTTCTTC.

This rearrangement joins TRBV27 to TRBJ2-1; 13 bases fit TRBD2. Germline loops: CDR1 MNHEY, CDR2 SMNVEV (reference sequence). J was trimmed by 4 bases and V by 4 bases; bases with no gene match: 1. The CDR3 is 15 residues long. The DNA for the CDR3 is TGTGCCAGCAGTTCGGGACTAGCGGGGTACAATGAGCAGTTCTTC. Translated, it gives CASSSGLAGYNEQFF.

The gene calls are TRBV18 and TRBJ1-1; maybe TRBD1 (5 bases). The V end was cut by 1 base, the J end by 3 bases, with 12 bases between. The CDR3 contains 15 residues. Germline-derived CDR1 and CDR2 are KGHSH and LQKENI. The CDR3 region is CASSPRRGVDTEAFF. The CDR3 DNA is TGTGCCAGCTCACCACGGCGGGGGGTAGACACTGAAGCTTTCTTT.

The gene calls are TRBV18 and TRBJ1-6; possibly TRBD1 for D (5 bases). The length of the CDR3 is 14 residues. V dropped 2 bases and J dropped 7 bases, with 9 bases sitting between them. Per the germline V gene, CDR1 is KGHSH and CDR2 is LQKENI. The CDR3 here is CASSPSQGNSPLHF. In DNA form, the CDR3 reads TGTGCCAGCTCACCATCCCAGGGAAATTCACCCCTCCACTTT. The variable domain in full, completed from reference TRBV18 and TRBJ1-6, reads NAGVMQNPRHLVRRRGQEARLRCSPMKGHSHVYWYRQLPEEGLKFMVYLQKENIIDESGMPKERFSAEFPKEGPSILRIQQVVRGDSAAYFCASSPSQGNSPLHFGNGTRLTVT.

This clone was picked up a small number of times. The chain has TRBV3-1 (or the pseudogene TRBV3-2) and TRBJ1-5; weak D call: TRBD1 (5 bases). The V end lost 5 bases, the J end lost 5 bases, and 10 bases lay between the germline ends. Germline CDR1 reads LGHDT; CDR2 reads YNNKEL (reference sequence). There are 13 residues in the CDR3. CDR3 residues: CASSLGDYQPQHF. In nucleotides, the CDR3 is TGTGCCAGCAGCTTAGGGGATTATCAGCCCCAGCATTTT.

The chain couples TRBV11-2 to TRBJ1-6; TRBD1 matches at 8 bases. The CDR3 extends over 14 amino acids. Germline V gene sequence: CDR1 SGHAT, CDR2 FQNNGV. Trimming took 4 bases from V and 10 from J; bases not matched to a gene: 6. Here the CDR3 DNA reads TGTGCCAGCAGCTCGACAGGGGTAGGATCACCCCTCCACTTT. This sequence encodes CASSSTGVGSPLHF.

J is TRBJ1-4 and V is TRBV7-2; the match to TRBD1 covers 12 bases. Germline V gene lookup returns CDR1 SGHTA and CDR2 FQGNSA. The CDR3 totals 15 residues. The J segment lost 9 bases and the V segment lost 6 bases, leaving 8 bases of the junction unmatched. This chain's CDR3 is CASRETGQGAQKLFF. The DNA of the CDR3 is TGTGCCAGCAGGGAAACGGGACAGGGGGCTCAAAAACTGTTTTTT.

The rearrangement links TRBV24-1 to TRBJ1-5, with D uncertain. Deletions cut 4 bases from V and 3 bases from J, with 9 bases between. This CDR3 comprises 14 residues. Germline loops: CDR1 KGHDR, CDR2 SFDVKD. The DNA for the CDR3 is TGTGCCACCAGTGAGGTGGCCACCAATCAGCCCCAGCATTTT. Translating gives CATSEVATNQPQHF.

This clone was found once. The chain joins TRBV29-1 to TRBJ2-5; D is uncertain. The length of the CDR3 is 12 residues. V gave up 3 bases and J gave up 5 bases, with 10 bases separating them. Germline assignment: CDR1 SQVTM and CDR2 ANQGSEA. The DNA of the CDR3 is TGCAGCGTTGACGTCCTCGGGGAGACCCAGTACTTC. This gives the protein CSVDVLGETQYF. Based on the CDR3 plus reference TRBV29-1 and TRBJ2-5, the full variable domain is SAVISQKPSRDICQRGTSLTIQCQVDSQVTMMFWYRQQPGQSLTLIATANQGSEATYESGFVIDKFPISRPNLTFSTLTVSNMSPEDSSIYLCSVDVLGETQYFGPGTRLLVL.

About this clone: This specimen includes other DNA sequences encoding the same CDR3. The chain carries TRBV19 and TRBJ1-4; D ambiguous. The V and J ends lost 3 bases and 5 bases respectively, with 10 bases between them. The V gene's germline CDR1 is LNHDA and CDR2 SQIVND (reference sequence). This CDR3 spans 14 amino acids. The CDR3 protein is CASSIGQTNEKLFF. As DNA, the CDR3 is TGTGCCAGTAGTATTGGTCAGACAAATGAAAAACTGTTTTTT.

The chain recombines TRBV10-3 with TRBJ1-1, with TRBD1 matching 7 bases. The V gene end was trimmed by 4 bases and the J gene end by 1 base; junction bases not matched to a gene: 0. CDR3 size: 13 residues. Germline V gene lookup returns CDR1 ENHRY and CDR2 SYGVKD. The CDR3 DNA follows: TGTGCCATCAGTGGGGACAGGAACACTGAAGCTTTCTTT. It yields the protein CAISGDRNTEAFF.

V usage is TRBV7-2 and J usage is TRBJ1-4; 10 bases map to TRBD1. Germline CDR1 SGHTA, CDR2 FQGNSA. J gave up 7 bases and V 1 base, and 0 bases lay outside the gene matches. The CDR3 has 14 amino acids. The CDR3, as DNA: TGTGCCAGCAGCTTAGGGACAGGGGGTGAAAAACTGTTTTTT. Protein product: CASSLGTGGEKLFF.

The rearrangement uses TRBV29-1 and TRBJ2-7, with TRBD2 matching over 9 bases. Looked up from germline, CDR1 is SQVTM and CDR2 is ANQGSEA. The CDR3 totals 14 residues. J was trimmed by 0 bases and V by 7 bases; bases with no gene match: 7. CDR3 in amino acids: CSGRSGGSSYEQYF. CDR3 bases: TGCAGCGGTAGAAGCGGGGGGAGCTCCTACGAGCAGTACTTC.

V gene TRBV14 combines with J gene TRBJ1-2, with D tentatively TRBD1 (6 bases). V lost 2 bases, J lost 3 bases, and 16 bases lay in between. Germline CDR1 SGHDN, CDR2 FVKESK. The CDR3 sequence is 16 residues long. Here the CDR3 DNA reads TGTGCCAGCAGCCAACCCCTTACGACAGGCTACTATGGCTACACCTTC. This sequence encodes CASSQPLTTGYYGYTF.

CDR3 nucleotides: TGTGCCAGCAGCACCTCGACAAGTTATAATTCACCCCTCCACTTT. It specifies CASSTSTSYNSPLHF. The V call is TRBV9, the J call TRBJ1-6; D gene unclear. Germline lookup yields CDR1 SGDLS and CDR2 YYNGEE. Trimming took off 4 bases at V and 4 bases at J, with 12 bases between the two ends. CDR3 size: 15 residues.

The chain combines TRBV19 with TRBJ2-7; D is uncertain. The CDR3 loop spans 13 amino acids. Germline V CDR1 and CDR2: LNHDA, SQIVND (reference sequence). V dropped 4 bases and J dropped 1 base, with 8 bases sitting between them. The CDR3 DNA follows: TGTGCCAGTAGTAGGGCTGAATCCTACGAGCAGTACTTC. It specifies CASSRAESYEQYF.

This clone has only one observation. The chain combines TRBV6-5 with TRBJ1-2, with a possible D match to TRBD1 (6 bases). Germline-derived CDR1 and CDR2 are MNHEY and SVGAGI. This CDR3 contains 14 residues. V dropped 7 bases and J dropped 0 bases, with 12 bases sitting between them. CDR3 sequence: CASIGGQTNYGYTF. The CDR3, as DNA: TGTGCCAGCATCGGCGGACAGACTAACTATGGCTACACCTTC.

The V call is TRBV24-1, the J call TRBJ2-7, with a weak D call TRBD1 (5 bases). V dropped 4 bases and J dropped 5 bases, with 14 bases sitting between them. The germline V gene has CDR1 KGHDR and CDR2 SFDVKD. CDR3 length: 14 amino acids. The CDR3 DNA reads as TGTGCCACCAGTGAAGGGGCAGGGTCGCACGAGCAGTACTTC. It encodes CATSEGAGSHEQYF.